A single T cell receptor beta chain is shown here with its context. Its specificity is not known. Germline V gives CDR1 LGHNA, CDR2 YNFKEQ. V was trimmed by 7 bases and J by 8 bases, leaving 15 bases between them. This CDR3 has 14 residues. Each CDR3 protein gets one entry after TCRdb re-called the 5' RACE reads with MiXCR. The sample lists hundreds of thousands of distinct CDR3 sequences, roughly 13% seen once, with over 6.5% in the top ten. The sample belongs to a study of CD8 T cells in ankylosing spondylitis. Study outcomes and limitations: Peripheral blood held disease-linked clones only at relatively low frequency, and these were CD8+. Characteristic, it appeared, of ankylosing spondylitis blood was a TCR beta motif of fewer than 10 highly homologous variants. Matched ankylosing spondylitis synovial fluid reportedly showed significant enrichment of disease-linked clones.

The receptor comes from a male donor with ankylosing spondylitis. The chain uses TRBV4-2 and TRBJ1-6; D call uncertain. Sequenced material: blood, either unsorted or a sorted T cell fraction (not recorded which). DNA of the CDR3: TGTGCCAGCAACCAGGACGGAGAGCATTCACCCCTCCACTTT. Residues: CASNQDGEHSPLHF.